This TCR beta chain stems from a study of T cells in Graves' hyperthyroidism and ophthalmopathy. Regarding the study as a whole: Most thyroid-expanded clonotypes above 0.001 were also found in blood.

Amplification of TCR beta CDR3 regions used RNA as the template. In the first-round RT-PCR of the TCR CDR3, the HTBI primer set was used. TCRdb reprocessed the multiplex PCR reads via MiXCR and lists one record per CDR3 protein. This sample has 350,000 or so distinct CDR3 sequences, with 18% found just once. Of note for this clonotype: What it binds is unknown.

V shed 6 bases, J shed 2 bases, and the junction held 5 bases outside the gene matches. The CDR3 has 16 amino acids. Sequenced input: blood. V is TRBV12-3 or TRBV12-4 and J is TRBJ2-2; 11 bases fit TRBD2. The clonotype originates from a woman in her thirties or forties with Graves' ophthalmopathy. CDR3 protein: CASSAGLAENTGELFF. The CDR3 nucleotides read TGTGCCAGCAGCGCGGGACTAGCGGAAAACACCGGGGAGCTGTTTTTT.